This T cell receptor beta chain stems from a study of blood T cells in healthy people across ages. Study results and limitations: Diversity was higher, and naive CD4+ cells more numerous, in long-lived donors than in aged donors.

Notes on this clonotype: Its target is not known.

Then a second PCR, running roughly 6 to 11 cycles, was carried out with a sample-barcoded 5' primer and a J-beta primer mix. TCRdb independently ran MiXCR on the 5' RACE reads; one entry per CDR3 protein. The table lists 720,000 or so distinct CDR3 sequences, roughly two fifths of them singletons. V trimming: 4 bases; J trimming: 2 bases; junction bases outside the gene matches: 9. The length of the CDR3 is 17 residues. Germline CDR1 SGDLS, CDR2 YYNGEE. Investigators took 8.5 to 10 milliliters of peripheral blood from every donor. Input material: blood. This chain joins TRBV9 and TRBJ1-1, with 12 bases matching TRBD1. The sequence derives from a man aged 80 or over in good health. The CDR3 DNA reads as TGTGCCAGCAGCACACGGGGGACAGGGGGCCGAAACACTGAAGCTTTCTTT. Translated: CASSTRGTGGRNTEAFF.